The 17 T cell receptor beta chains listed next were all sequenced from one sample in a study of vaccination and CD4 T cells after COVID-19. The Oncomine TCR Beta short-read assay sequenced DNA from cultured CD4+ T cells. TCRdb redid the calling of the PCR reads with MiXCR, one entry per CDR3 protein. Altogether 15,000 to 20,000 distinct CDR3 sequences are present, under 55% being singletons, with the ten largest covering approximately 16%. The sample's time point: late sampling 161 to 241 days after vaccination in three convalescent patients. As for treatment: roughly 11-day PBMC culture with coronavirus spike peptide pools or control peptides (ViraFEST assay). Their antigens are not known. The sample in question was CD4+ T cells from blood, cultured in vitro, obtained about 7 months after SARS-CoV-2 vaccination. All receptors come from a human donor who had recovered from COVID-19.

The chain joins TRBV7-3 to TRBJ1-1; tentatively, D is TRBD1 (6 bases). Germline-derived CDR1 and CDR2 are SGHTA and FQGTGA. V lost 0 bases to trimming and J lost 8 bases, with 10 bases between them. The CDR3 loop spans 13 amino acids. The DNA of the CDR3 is TGTGCCAGCAGCTTAACAGGACAGACAGAAGCTTTCTTT. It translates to CASSLTGQTEAFF.

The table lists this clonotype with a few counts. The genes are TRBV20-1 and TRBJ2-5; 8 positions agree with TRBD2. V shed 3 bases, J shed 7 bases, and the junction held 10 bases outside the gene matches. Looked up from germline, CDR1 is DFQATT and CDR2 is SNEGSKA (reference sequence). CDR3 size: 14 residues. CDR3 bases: TGCAGTGCTAGTCAAGACTGGCTAGCGGGGACCCAGTACTTC. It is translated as CSASQDWLAGTQYF.

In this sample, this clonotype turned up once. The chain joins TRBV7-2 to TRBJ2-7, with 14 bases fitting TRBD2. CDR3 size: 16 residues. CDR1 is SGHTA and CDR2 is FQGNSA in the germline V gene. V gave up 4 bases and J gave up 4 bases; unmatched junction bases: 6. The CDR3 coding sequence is TGTGCCAGCAGCTCCCGGACTAGCGGGAGGCTATACGAGCAGTACTTC. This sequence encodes CASSSRTSGRLYEQYF.

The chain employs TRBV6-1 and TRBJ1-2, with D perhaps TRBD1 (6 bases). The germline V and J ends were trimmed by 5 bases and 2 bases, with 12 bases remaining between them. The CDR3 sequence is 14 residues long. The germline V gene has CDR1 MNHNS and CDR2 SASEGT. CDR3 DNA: TGTGCCAGCAGTATTTCTCAGGGGAACTATGGCTACACCTTC. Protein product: CASSISQGNYGYTF.

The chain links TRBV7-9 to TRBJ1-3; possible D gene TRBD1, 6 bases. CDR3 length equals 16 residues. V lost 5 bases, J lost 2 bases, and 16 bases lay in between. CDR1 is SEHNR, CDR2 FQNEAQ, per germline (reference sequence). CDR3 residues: CASSAAGTYAGNTIYF. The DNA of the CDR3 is TGTGCCAGCAGCGCCGCCGGGACATACGCTGGAAACACCATATATTTT.

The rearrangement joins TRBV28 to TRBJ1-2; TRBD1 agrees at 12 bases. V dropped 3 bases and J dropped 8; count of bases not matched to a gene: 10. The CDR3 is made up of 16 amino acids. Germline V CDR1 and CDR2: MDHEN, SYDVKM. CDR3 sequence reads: CASSLPGQGASQGYTF. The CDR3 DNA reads TGTGCCAGCAGTTTGCCGGGACAGGGGGCTTCCCAGGGCTACACCTTC.

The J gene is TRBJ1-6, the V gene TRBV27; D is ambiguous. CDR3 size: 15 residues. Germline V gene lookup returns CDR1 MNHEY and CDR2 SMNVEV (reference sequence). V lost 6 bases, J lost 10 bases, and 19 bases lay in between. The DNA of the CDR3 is TGTGCCAGCAGCACGACGTGGGGTGGACTATCACCCCTCCACTTT. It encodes CASSTTWGGLSPLHF.

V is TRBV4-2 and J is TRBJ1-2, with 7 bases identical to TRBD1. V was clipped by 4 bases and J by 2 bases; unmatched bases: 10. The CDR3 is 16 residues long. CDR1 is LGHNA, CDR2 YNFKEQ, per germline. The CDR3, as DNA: TGTGCCAGCAGCCCCCGGTTATCCAGGGGGAACTATGGCTACACCTTC. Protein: CASSPRLSRGNYGYTF.

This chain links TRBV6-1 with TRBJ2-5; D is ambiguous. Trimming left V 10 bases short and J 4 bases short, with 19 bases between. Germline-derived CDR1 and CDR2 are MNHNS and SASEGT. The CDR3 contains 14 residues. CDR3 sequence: CATTLSRARETQYF. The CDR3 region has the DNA TGTGCCACCACACTGTCCCGGGCTCGAGAGACCCAGTACTTC.

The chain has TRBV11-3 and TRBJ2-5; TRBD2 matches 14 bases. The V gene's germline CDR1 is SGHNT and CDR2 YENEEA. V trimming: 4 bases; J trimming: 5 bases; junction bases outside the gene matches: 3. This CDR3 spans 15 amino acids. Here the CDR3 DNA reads TGTGCCAGCAGCTCGGGACTAGCGGGAGCTGAGACCCAGTACTTC. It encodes CASSSGLAGAETQYF.

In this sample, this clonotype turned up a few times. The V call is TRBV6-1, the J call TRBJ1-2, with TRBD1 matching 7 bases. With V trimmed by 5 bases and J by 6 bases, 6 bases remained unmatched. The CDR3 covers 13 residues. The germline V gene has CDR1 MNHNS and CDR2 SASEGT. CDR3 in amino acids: CASSPGTANGYTF. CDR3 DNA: TGTGCCAGCAGTCCCGGGACAGCAAATGGCTACACCTTC.

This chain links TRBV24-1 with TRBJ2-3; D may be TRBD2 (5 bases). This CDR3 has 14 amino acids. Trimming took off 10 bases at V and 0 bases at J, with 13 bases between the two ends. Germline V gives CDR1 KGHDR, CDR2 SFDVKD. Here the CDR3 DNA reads TGTGCCACTCAAACTAGAGAAAGCACAGATACGCAGTATTTT. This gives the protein CATQTRESTDTQYF.

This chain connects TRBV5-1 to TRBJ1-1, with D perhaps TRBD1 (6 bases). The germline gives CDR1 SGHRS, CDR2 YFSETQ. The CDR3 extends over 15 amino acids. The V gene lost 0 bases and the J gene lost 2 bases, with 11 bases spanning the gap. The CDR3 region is CASSLVTTGNTEAFF. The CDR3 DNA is TGCGCCAGCAGCTTGGTAACGACAGGCAACACTGAAGCTTTCTTT.

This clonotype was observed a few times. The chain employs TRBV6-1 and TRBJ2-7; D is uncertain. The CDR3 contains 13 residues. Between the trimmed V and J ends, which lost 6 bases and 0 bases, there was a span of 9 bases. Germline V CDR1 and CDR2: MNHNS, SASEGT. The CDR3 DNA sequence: TGTGCCAGCAGGCCAGGTGGCTCCTACGAGCAGTACTTC. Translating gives CASRPGGSYEQYF.

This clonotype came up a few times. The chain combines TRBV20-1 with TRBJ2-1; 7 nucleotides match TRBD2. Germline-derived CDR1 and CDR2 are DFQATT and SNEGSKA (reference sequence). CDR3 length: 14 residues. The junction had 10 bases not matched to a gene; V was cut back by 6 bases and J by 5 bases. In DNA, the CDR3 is TGCAGTGCCATCTCCGGGACTAACAACAATGAGCAGTTCTTC. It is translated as CSAISGTNNNEQFF.

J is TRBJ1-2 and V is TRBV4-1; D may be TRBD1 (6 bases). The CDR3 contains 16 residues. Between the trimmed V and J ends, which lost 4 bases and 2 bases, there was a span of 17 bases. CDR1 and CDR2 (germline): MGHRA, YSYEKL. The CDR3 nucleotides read TGCGCCAGCAGCCTAGGGCCGGGCAGGGGCAACTATGGCTACACCTTC. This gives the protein CASSLGPGRGNYGYTF.

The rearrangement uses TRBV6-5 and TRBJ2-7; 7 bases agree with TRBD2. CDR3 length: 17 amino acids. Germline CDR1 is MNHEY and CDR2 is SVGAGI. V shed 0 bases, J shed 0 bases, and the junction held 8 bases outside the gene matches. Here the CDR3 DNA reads TGTGCCAGCAGTTACTCTTTCCGTGGGACTACCTCCTACGAGCAGTACTTC. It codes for CASSYSFRGTTSYEQYF.